This TCR beta chain originates from a study of vaccination and CD4 T cells after COVID-19 (dated by TCRdb to between 2021 and 2024). As for the study more broadly: Every convalescent patient had a positive nasal swab PCR test for SARS-CoV-2, with mild disease in roughly nine patients and severe disease in one. The convalescent cohort comprised six males and four females, including two Hispanic individuals, seven Caucasians, two Asians and one multiracial person. Two doses of either the Pfizer-BioNTech BNT162b2 vaccine (n=8) or the Moderna mRNA-1273 vaccine (n=2) were administered to participants. Post-COVID blood samples from convalescent patients were collected a median of roughly 100 days after diagnosis, with a range of about 35 to 180 days. The time from the second vaccine dose to post-vaccine blood sampling had a median of roughly 72 days and ranged from about 14 to 250 days. Overlapping spike peptide pools from SARS-CoV-2 and from the common cold coronaviruses HCoV-NL63, HCoV-OC43 and HCoV-229E were used as culture stimuli. As controls, cultures received a CEFX viral epitope pool (the positive control), an HIV-1 Nef peptide pool (the negative control), or no peptide at all. In under 13 COVID-19 convalescent patients and several infection-naive healthy vaccine recipients, researchers compared the spike-specific CD4+ TCR repertoire from before mRNA vaccination with the repertoire from after.

The intended sense of this specimen's treatment or condition label: roughly 10-day PBMC culture with coronavirus spike peptide pools or control peptides (ViraFEST assay). The study used the ViraFEST assay, which expanded antigen-specific T cells with peptide pools and then identified expanded clonotypes by TCR sequencing. The convalescent patients' positive SARS-CoV-2 PCR tests were from March to December 2020, which was before the Alpha, Beta and Delta variants emerged in the United States. Each well held millions of PBMCs cultured with roughly 10 ug/ml peptide pools in IMDM containing around 5.5% human AB serum and about 10 IU/ml IL-2. On days 3 and 7, half of the culture medium was replaced with fresh IL-2-containing medium. Once the cells had been in culture for 10 days, the EasySep CD4+ T cell isolation kit was used to isolate CD4+ T cells by negative selection. Ficoll-Paque Plus gradient centrifugation was used to isolate PBMCs from whole blood, and the isolated PBMCs were then either used fresh or cryopreserved at -140C. Culture conditions were generally each tested in triplicate wells.

Library creation used PCR. At the Johns Hopkins FTIC core, DNA from the cultured CD4+ T cells underwent TCR sequencing with the Oncomine TCR Beta short-read assay. The QIAamp micro DNA kit was used to extract genomic DNA from the cultured CD4+ T cells. Oncomine TCR Beta libraries made from cultured CD4+ T cells were pooled using unique dual indexes and sequenced on an Illumina iSeq 100. As for the original processing: Non-productive sequences were filtered out, and CDR3s that did not start with C, did not end with F or W, or were shorter than 7 amino acids were discarded. Antigen-specific clonotypes were identified using the MANAFEST web application through comparison of peptide-stimulated wells with reference and other culture wells. An FDR below 0.05, an odds ratio above 5, and a productive frequency above 0.1% in at least two of three replicate wells were required for clones to be considered positive. A clonotype was classed as cross-reactive if the clonotype showed significant expansion both in SARS-CoV-2 spike wells and in at least one common cold coronavirus spike condition. Similarity between CDR3 sequences was evaluated in R version 3.6.1 using Levenshtein distances (stringdist) and unrooted phylogenetic trees (ape). Through fastp at Q25 and MiXCR, TCRdb rebuilt clones from the public reads, retaining in-frame beta chains. Rows merge per CDR3 protein into single entries with the most common DNA and genes. TCRdb's processing, not the authors', yielded these V and J calls. Present in this sample are under 20,000 distinct CDR3 sequences, about 59% of which were seen just once. The biggest ten clones account for about 20% of the sample.

The cysteine opens and the phenylalanine closes a CDR3 of 15 amino acids. Only CDR3 DNA is held: 45 bases, read in frame from base 1. V and J lose 0 bases and 6 bases, and a span of 14 bases separates them. The germline V gene sets CDR1 to MNHEY and CDR2 to SVGAGI. As regards this clonotype: The antigen this receptor binds is unknown. Base qualities are not recorded, but no much larger clone differs from it by a single base.

On the study overall, not on this receptor specifically: The study included relatively few convalescent patients and did not analyze early timepoints after natural infection. In convalescent patients, a median 86.3% of post-vaccine SARS-CoV-2-reactive clones were detected only after vaccination, and vaccine-specific priming was suggested by this finding. Of the vaccine-specific clones in convalescent patients, 304 of 307, or nearly all, reacted only to SARS-CoV-2 spike and did not cross-react with common cold coronaviruses. An increase in the median number of SARS-CoV-2-reactive clonotypes from approximately 20 after infection to some 40 after vaccination was observed, but the change was not found to be significant.

This chain is built from TRBV6-5 and TRBJ1-1, with the D gene not confidently named. The receptor comes from a human donor who had recovered from COVID-19. Sequencing used CD4+ T cells from blood, cultured in vitro, obtained before SARS-CoV-2 vaccination. The CDR3 region reads CASSYSIGRTAEAFF. The DNA reads TGTGCCAGCAGTTACTCGATAGGCCGGACGGCTGAAGCTTTCTTT.